Following are 20 T cell receptor beta chains from one sample sequenced in a study of identical twins. In TCRdb, the 5' RACE reads were re-called with MiXCR into one record per CDR3 protein. Of 750,000 to 950,000 distinct CDR3 sequences in the sample, about 12% were seen once. These records were also assigned to another study, of yellow fever vaccine responses in identical twins.

Sequences were obtained from PBMCs. These receptors all come from a woman younger than 30 in good health.

The chain is built from TRBV20-1 and TRBJ2-3; the D is unclear. CDR3 length equals 17 residues. Germline CDR1 reads DFQATT; CDR2 reads SNEGSKA (reference sequence). Trimming left V 0 bases short and J 6 bases short, with 22 bases between. CDR3 in amino acids: CSARDRESYPTWDTQYF. The CDR3 DNA reads as TGCAGTGCTAGAGATCGTGAGTCCTACCCTACATGGGATACGCAGTATTTT.

This clonotype was observed at least ten times. The V call is TRBV28, the J call TRBJ2-2; 7 bases line up with TRBD2. Germline V gives CDR1 MDHEN, CDR2 SYDVKM. The CDR3 length is 14 residues. Trimming removed 9 bases from V and 3 bases from J; junction bases left unmatched: 7. CDR3 DNA: TGTGCCAGTAGTCCTAGCGGCTACACCGGGGAGCTGTTTTTT. This codes for CASSPSGYTGELFF. Looking up the rest from reference TRBV28 and TRBJ2-2 gives the full variable domain: DVKVTQSSRYLVKRTGEKVFLECVQDMDHENMFWYRQDPGLGLRLIYFSYDVKMKEKGDIPEGYSVSREKKERFSLILESASTNQTSMYLCASSPSGYTGELFFGEGSRLTVL.

This clonotype has a count of ten or more. V gene TRBV3-1 combines with J gene TRBJ2-3; D is undetermined. The CDR3 length is 13 residues. CDR1 and CDR2 from the germline V gene are LGHDT and YNNKEL (reference sequence). V was clipped by 1 base and J by 4 bases, with 6 bases between them. CDR3 sequence reads: CASSQAGSDTQYF. The CDR3 nucleotides read TGTGCCAGCAGCCAAGCGGGTTCAGATACGCAGTATTTT.

The J gene is TRBJ2-7, the V gene TRBV20-1; 10 bases agree with TRBD2. With V trimmed by 5 bases and J by 2 bases, 6 bases remained unmatched. CDR3 size: 14 residues. Germline CDR1 DFQATT, CDR2 SNEGSKA (reference sequence). CDR3 amino acids: CSAGLAGVTYEQYF. The CDR3 DNA reads TGCAGTGCTGGGCTAGCGGGAGTTACCTACGAGCAGTACTTC.

The chain uses TRBV12-3 or TRBV12-4 and TRBJ2-1, with a possible D match to TRBD2 (5 bases). The V gene lost 6 bases and the J gene lost 2 bases, with 20 bases spanning the gap. The CDR3 totals 17 residues. The chain's CDR3 is CASRSSAGGWAYNEQFF. The DNA of the CDR3 is TGTGCCAGCAGATCCAGTGCGGGTGGGTGGGCCTACAATGAGCAGTTCTTC.

The chain carries TRBV20-1 and TRBJ2-3; D is possibly TRBD2 (6 bases). Germline V gene sequence: CDR1 DFQATT, CDR2 SNEGSKA (reference sequence). Trimming left V 2 bases short and J 0 bases short, with 12 bases between. The CDR3 contains 15 residues. The CDR3 nucleotides read TGCAGTGCTAGAAGACTAGTAACTAGCACAGATACGCAGTATTTT. It codes for CSARRLVTSTDTQYF.

The chain couples TRBV19 to TRBJ2-5, with 10 bases matching TRBD1. The germline gives CDR1 LNHDA, CDR2 SQIVND (reference sequence). J lost 3 bases, V lost 9 bases, and 4 bases had no gene match. The CDR3 is 13 residues long. The chain's CDR3 is CASRDRGEETQYF. Here the CDR3 DNA reads TGTGCCAGCCGGGACAGGGGCGAAGAGACCCAGTACTTC.

This clonotype has a count of ten or more. The chain couples TRBV10-1 to TRBJ2-2; 8 bases fit TRBD2. The CDR3 totals 17 residues. Trimming removed 2 bases from V and 7 bases from J; junction bases left unmatched: 12. From germline, CDR1 is WNHNN and CDR2 SYGVQD (reference sequence). CDR3 in amino acids: CASSEVEASGFGGELFF. The CDR3 DNA is TGCGCCAGCAGTGAGGTTGAGGCTAGCGGGTTCGGCGGGGAGCTGTTTTTT.

This chain links TRBV25-1 with TRBJ2-7; 7 bases fit TRBD1. The junction had 6 bases not matched to a gene; V was cut back by 5 bases and J by 2 bases. The germline CDR1 and CDR2 sequences are MGHDK and SYGVNS. This CDR3 is built from 14 residues. DNA of the CDR3: TGTGCCAGCAGTTCATACAGGGGAACCTACGAGCAGTACTTC. Its translation is CASSSYRGTYEQYF.

Only a few counts were recorded for this clonotype. The chain joins TRBV6-2 or TRBV6-3 to TRBJ2-3; D not resolved. The CDR3 runs to 16 residues. Trimming removed 2 bases from V and 1 base from J, with 13 bases in between. CDR1 is MNHEY, CDR2 SVGEGT, per germline. The chain's CDR3 is CASSYPRSWRTDTQYF. CDR3 DNA: TGTGCCAGCAGTTACCCGCGGTCCTGGCGCACAGATACGCAGTATTTT.

This clonotype was detected only once. The chain is built from TRBV10-3 and TRBJ2-7; 8 bases are shared with TRBD2. V lost 6 bases and J lost 6; bases outside the gene matches: 7. Per germline, CDR1 ENHRY and CDR2 SYGVKD. The CDR3 totals 13 residues. This CDR3 is CAIRTSGRREQYV. In nucleotides, the CDR3 is TGTGCCATCAGAACTAGCGGCCGTCGCGAGCAGTACGTC.

This clonotype has only a few counts. The J gene is TRBJ2-7, the V gene TRBV11-3; D gene ambiguous. Germline V gene data show CDR1 as SGHNT and CDR2 as YENEEA. Trimming took 1 base from V and 6 from J, leaving 19 bases between them. The CDR3 loop spans 16 amino acids. The CDR3 protein is CASSLVGVGKGIEQYF. The CDR3 coding sequence is TGTGCCAGCAGCTTAGTAGGAGTGGGAAAGGGAATCGAGCAGTACTTC.

The V call is TRBV2, the J call TRBJ2-5; D remains unclear. V shed 2 bases and J shed 5 bases, with 9 bases lying between them. Germline CDR1 reads SNHLY; CDR2 reads FYNNEI. The CDR3 runs to 13 residues. CDR3 bases: TGTGCCAGCAGTGAATTGGGTAGGGAGACCCAGTACTTC. Protein product: CASSELGRETQYF.

The chain combines TRBV9 with TRBJ2-6, with unresolved D. Germline loops: CDR1 SGDLS, CDR2 YYNGEE. Between the trimmed V and J ends, which lost 0 bases and 0 bases, there was a span of 13 bases. The CDR3 has 18 residues. The CDR3 loop is CASSVDGEPLSGANVLTF. CDR3 nucleotide sequence: TGTGCCAGCAGCGTAGATGGTGAACCCCTCTCTGGGGCCAACGTCCTGACTTTC.

The CDR3 DNA reads as TGCGCCAGCAGCCGCGTGGTGGGGGGCATGGGCACAGATACGCAGTATTTT. Residues: CASSRVVGGMGTDTQYF. J is TRBJ2-3 and V is TRBV5-1; possibly TRBD1 or TRBD2 for D (6 bases each). Germline-derived CDR1 and CDR2 are SGHRS and YFSETQ. V lost 4 bases, J lost 1 base, and 19 bases lay in between. The CDR3 contains 17 residues.

The chain couples TRBV29-1 to TRBJ1-3, with unresolved D. V lost 3 bases and J lost 0, with 12 bases in between. Germline values: CDR1 SQVTM, CDR2 ANQGSEA. The CDR3 has 15 residues. This CDR3 is CSVETRRSSGNTIYF. The CDR3 DNA follows: TGCAGCGTTGAGACGCGGCGGAGCTCTGGAAACACCATATATTTT. Complete variable domain (other parts from reference TRBV29-1 and TRBJ1-3): SAVISQKPSRDICQRGTSLTIQCQVDSQVTMMFWYRQQPGQSLTLIATANQGSEATYESGFVIDKFPISRPNLTFSTLTVSNMSPEDSSIYLCSVETRRSSGNTIYFGEGSWLTVV.

This clonotype has just a few counts. V is TRBV19 and J is TRBJ1-6; 9 bases agree with TRBD1. Germline-derived CDR1 and CDR2 are LNHDA and SQIVND (reference sequence). Trimming at V came to 8 bases and at J to 8 bases, leaving 16 bases not matched to a gene. The CDR3 spans 17 residues. CDR3 protein: CASSSGTGLLGDSPLHF. The DNA for the CDR3 is TGTGCCAGTTCTTCCGGGACAGGGCTTCTGGGGGATTCACCCCTCCACTTT.

To note about this clonotype: Possible read error: a much larger clone is one base away. The chain joins TRBV24-1 to TRBJ2-1; maybe TRBD1 (5 bases). Germline V gives CDR1 KGHDR, CDR2 SFDVKD. The CDR3 length is 12 residues. Trimming pared 7 bases from V and 3 bases from J, leaving 6 bases between. In DNA form, the CDR3 reads TGTGCCACCAGCCAGGGCTACAATGAGCAGTTCTTC. Its translation: CATSQGYNEQFF.

The V gene is TRBV20-1, the J gene TRBJ1-2; the D is unclear. The CDR3 has 12 amino acids. Germline lookup yields CDR1 DFQATT and CDR2 SNEGSKA (reference sequence). V was clipped by 0 bases and J by 3 bases, with 5 bases between them. The CDR3 DNA is TGCAGTGCTAGAGACAGCGACTATGGCTACACCTTC. As protein: CSARDSDYGYTF.

This clonotype was detected only a few times. V and J are TRBV12-5 and TRBJ2-2, with TRBD1 matching over 8 bases. With 5 bases clipped from V and 4 bases from J, the junction kept 6 bases outside the gene matches. CDR3 size: 15 residues. The germline V gene encodes CDR1 LGHNT and CDR2 FRNRAP. CDR3 in DNA: TGTGCTAGTGGTGGGACAGGCCACTCCACCGGGGAGCTGTTTTTT. This codes for CASGGTGHSTGELFF.